Reported below is one T cell receptor beta chain. Its specificity is not known. Germline trimming cut 4 bases from V and 6 bases from J; bases unmatched to any gene: 7. The CDR3 sequence is 16 residues long. The V gene's germline CDR1 is MGHRA and CDR2 YSYEKL. The data belong to a study of CD8+ T cells in alopecia areata. Study-wide context: For the treated group, dosing was oral tofacitinib at 5 to 10 mg twice daily. Scoring treated patients' severity relied on the percentage of scalp area affected.

Sequencing relied on a cDNA template that was reverse transcribed from extracted RNA. Sequencing used immunoSEQ multiplex PCR; TCRdb keeps in-frame clones, though not all of them. The table shows more than 200,000 clones, with around two fifths occurring only once. Notes on the study in general: Scalp specimens additionally yield sequences from normal skin's resident alphabeta T cells.

As to treatment: oral pan-JAK inhibitor, 5-10 mg twice daily. The sorting of PBMCs gave CD4+ and CD8+ T cells. Specimen: CD4+ T cells sorted from blood, collected at approximately week 37, from a patient treated with tofacitinib. The J gene is TRBJ2-1, the V gene TRBV4-1, with 12 bases identical to TRBD2. The receptor comes from a human donor with alopecia areata. DNA of the CDR3: TGCGCCAGCAGCCCGAGACTAGCGGGAGTTCCCAATGAGCAGTTCTTC. This translates into CASSPRLAGVPNEQFF.